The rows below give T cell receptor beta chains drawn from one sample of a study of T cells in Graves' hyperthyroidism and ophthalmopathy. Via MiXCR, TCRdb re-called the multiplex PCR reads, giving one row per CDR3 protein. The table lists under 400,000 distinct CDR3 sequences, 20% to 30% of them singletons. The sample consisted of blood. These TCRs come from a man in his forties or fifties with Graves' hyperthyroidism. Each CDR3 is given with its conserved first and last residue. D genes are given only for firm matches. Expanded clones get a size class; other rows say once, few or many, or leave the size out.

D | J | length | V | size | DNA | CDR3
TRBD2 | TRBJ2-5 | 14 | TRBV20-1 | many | TGCAGTGCTAGAGGGCGGGAGGGTCAAGAGACCCAGTACTTC | CSARGREGQETQYF
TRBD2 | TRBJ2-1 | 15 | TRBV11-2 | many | TGTGCCAGCAGCTTTACTAGCGGGAAATACAATGAGCAGTTCTTC | CASSFTSGKYNEQFF
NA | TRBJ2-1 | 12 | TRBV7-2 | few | TGTGCCAGCAGCTTCTCACGAGATGAGCAGTTCTTC | CASSFSRDEQFF
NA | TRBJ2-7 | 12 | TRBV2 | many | TGTGCCAGCAGTGAAAGACCAGGCGAGCAGTACTTC | CASSERPGEQYF
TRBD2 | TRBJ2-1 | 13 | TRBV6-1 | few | TGTGCCAGCAGTGGAGCGGGGTACAATGAGCAGTTCTTC | CASSGAGYNEQFF
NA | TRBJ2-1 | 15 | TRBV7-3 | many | TGTGCCAGCAGCTTAACGGGAGACCCCTACAATGAGCAGTTCTTC | CASSLTGDPYNEQFF
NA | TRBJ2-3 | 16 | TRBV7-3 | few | TGTGCCAGCAGCCCAAATGGGGGTTCCAACCGGGATACGCAGTATTTT | CASSPNGGSNRDTQYF
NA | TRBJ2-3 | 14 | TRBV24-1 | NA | TGTGCCACCAGTCACTCGGGGCCCACAGATACGCAGTATTTT | CATSHSGPTDTQYF
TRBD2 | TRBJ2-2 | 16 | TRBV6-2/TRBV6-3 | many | TGTGCCAGCAGTCGGACCGGGACTAGCGGACCCGGGGAGCTGTTTTTT | CASSRTGTSGPGELFF
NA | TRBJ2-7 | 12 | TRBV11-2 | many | TGTGCCAGCAGTGTTGGGGCCTACGAGCAGTACTTC | CASSVGAYEQYF
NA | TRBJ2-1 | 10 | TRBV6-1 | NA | TGTGCCAGCAGTAAGAATGAGCAGTTCTTC | CASSKNEQFF
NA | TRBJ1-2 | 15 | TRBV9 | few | TGTGCCAGCAGCACCTCGGTAGGGGCGAATTATGGCTACACCTTC | CASSTSVGANYGYTF
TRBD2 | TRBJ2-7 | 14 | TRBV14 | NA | TGTGCCAGCAGCGGACCACTAGCGGGGGGCGAGCAGTACTTC | CASSGPLAGGEQYF
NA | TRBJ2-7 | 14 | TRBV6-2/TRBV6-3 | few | TGTGCCAGCAGTTACTCGATAGGGAGACACGAGCAGTACTTC | CASSYSIGRHEQYF
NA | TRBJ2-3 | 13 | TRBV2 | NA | TGTGCCAGTGCCCGGGACACCACAGATACGCAGTATTTT | CASARDTTDTQYF
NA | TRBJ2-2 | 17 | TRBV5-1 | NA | TGCGCCAGCAGCCTCGGGCCTGGGCGTATCCGCACCGGGGAGCTGTTTTTT | CASSLGPGRIRTGELFF
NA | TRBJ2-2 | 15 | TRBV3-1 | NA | TGTGCCAGCAGCCAAGAAGGAATGGGGACCGGGGAGCTGTTTTTT | CASSQEGMGTGELFF
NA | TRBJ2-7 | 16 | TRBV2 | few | TGTGCCAGCAGTGAAGGCCCAGGGGCGCTCTCCTACGAGCAGTACTTC | CASSEGPGALSYEQYF
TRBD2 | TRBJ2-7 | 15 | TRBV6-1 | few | TGTGCCAGCAGTGATCGCGGGAGGGGCTCCTACGAGCAGTACTTC | CASSDRGRGSYEQYF
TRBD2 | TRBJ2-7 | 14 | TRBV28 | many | TGTGCCAGCAGTTTTTGGGCTAGCGGCTACGAGCAGTACTTC | CASSFWASGYEQYF
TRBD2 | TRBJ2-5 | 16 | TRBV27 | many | TGTGCCAGCAGTTCAAGCGGGCGGGAGGCCCAAGAGACCCAGTACTTC | CASSSSGREAQETQYF
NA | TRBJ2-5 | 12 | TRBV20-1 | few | TGCAGTGCCGGATGGGGCCAAGAGACCCAGTACTTC | CSAGWGQETQYF
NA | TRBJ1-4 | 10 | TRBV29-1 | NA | TGCAGCGGCGGTAATGAAAAACTGTTTTTT | CSGGNEKLFF
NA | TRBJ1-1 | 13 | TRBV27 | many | TGTGCCAGCAGTTTATCGGCGGAGGGTGGAGCTTTCTTT | CASSLSAEGGAFF
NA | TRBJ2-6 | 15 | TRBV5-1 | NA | TGCGCCAGCAGCATCACAGGGTCTGGGGCCAACGTCCTGACTTTC | CASSITGSGANVLTF
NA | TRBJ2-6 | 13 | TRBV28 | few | TGTGCCAGCAGTGTCTCTGGGGCCAACGTCCTGACTTTC | CASSVSGANVLTF
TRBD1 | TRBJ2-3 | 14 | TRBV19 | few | TGTGCCAGCCCCCGGGACAGGGGTACAGATACGCAGTATTTT | CASPRDRGTDTQYF
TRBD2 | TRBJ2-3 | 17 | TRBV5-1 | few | TGCGCCAGCAGCCCGGGACTAGCGGGAGGGTCTGTGGATACGCAGTATTTT | CASSPGLAGGSVDTQYF
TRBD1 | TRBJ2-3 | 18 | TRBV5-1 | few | TGCGCCAGCAGACCGAGGTCTTCCGGGACAGCTAGCACAGATACGCAGTATTTT | CASRPRSSGTASTDTQYF
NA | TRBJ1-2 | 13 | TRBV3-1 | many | TGTGCCAGCAGCCAAGGCAAGGGGGGCGGCTACACCTTC | CASSQGKGGGYTF
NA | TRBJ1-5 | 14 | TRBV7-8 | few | TGTGCCAGCAGCTTAGGGGCAGAAAATCAGCCCCAGCATTTT | CASSLGAENQPQHF
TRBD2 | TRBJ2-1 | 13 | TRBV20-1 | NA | TGCAGTGCTAAGGGGAGGGCCTACAATGAGCAGTTCTTC | CSAKGRAYNEQFF
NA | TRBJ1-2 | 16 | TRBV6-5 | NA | TGTGCCAGCAGTTACTCGAACGTGATACTTGGCTATGGCTACACCTTC | CASSYSNVILGYGYTF
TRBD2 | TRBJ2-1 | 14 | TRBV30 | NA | TGTGCCTGGAACCCGGGACTAGCTACGCAGGAGCAGTTCTTC | CAWNPGLATQEQFF
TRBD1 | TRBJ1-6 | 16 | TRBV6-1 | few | TGTGCCAGCAGGCCACAGGGGGCTTTGGCAAGTTCACCCCTCCACTTT | CASRPQGALASSPLHF
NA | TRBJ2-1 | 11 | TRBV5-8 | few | TGTGCCACCAGCGCATCGGATGAGCAGTTCTTC | CATSASDEQFF
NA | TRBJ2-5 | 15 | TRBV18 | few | TGTGCCAGCTCACCGTTGCGGGCAGCTCAAGAGACCCAGTACTTC | CASSPLRAAQETQYF
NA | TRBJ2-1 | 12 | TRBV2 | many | TGTGCCACTAGAGGAACGGGCAGGGAGCAGTTCTTC | CATRGTGREQFF
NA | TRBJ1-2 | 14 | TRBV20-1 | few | TGCAGTGTCGGACCTATCAGGGCTAACTATGGCTACACCTTC | CSVGPIRANYGYTF
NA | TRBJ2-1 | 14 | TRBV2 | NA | TGTGCCACCGCGGAATACAGGGGAGGCAATGAGCAGTTCTTC | CATAEYRGGNEQFF
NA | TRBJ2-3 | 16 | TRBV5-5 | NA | TGTGCCAGCAGCCAACGCCCCGGGGAGAGTCGGGGTACGCAGTATTTT | CASSQRPGESRGTQYF
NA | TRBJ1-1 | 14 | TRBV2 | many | TGTGCCAGCTCAGCCCAGGGGAAGAACACTGAAGCTTTCTTT | CASSAQGKNTEAFF
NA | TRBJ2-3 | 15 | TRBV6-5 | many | TGTGCCAGCAGTTACCGAGAGGCCAGCACAGATACGCAGTATTTT | CASSYREASTDTQYF
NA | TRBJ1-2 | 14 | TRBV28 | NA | TGTGCCAGCAGTTCTCAGGGGTCCTACTATGGCTACACCTTC | CASSSQGSYYGYTF
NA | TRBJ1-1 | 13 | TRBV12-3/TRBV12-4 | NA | TGTGCCAGCAGAATGGCCGGGAACACTGAAGCTTTCTTT | CASRMAGNTEAFF
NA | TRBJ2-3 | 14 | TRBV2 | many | TGTGCCACCGCCGGGACTCTCGAACCAGATACGCAGTATTTT | CATAGTLEPDTQYF
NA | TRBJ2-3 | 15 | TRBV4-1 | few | TGCGCCAGCAGCCACCCGGGAGACGGCACAGATACGCAGTATTTT | CASSHPGDGTDTQYF
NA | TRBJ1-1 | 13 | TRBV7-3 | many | TGTGCCAGCAGCTTAAATTCTTACACTGAAGCTTTCTTT | CASSLNSYTEAFF
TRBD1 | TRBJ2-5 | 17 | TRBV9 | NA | TGTGCCAGCAGCGTAGATCCTGGGACAGGGGTCCAAGAGACCCAGTACTTC | CASSVDPGTGVQETQYF
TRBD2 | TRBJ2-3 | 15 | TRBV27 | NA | TGTGCCAGCAGTGGATCGGGAGGTGGGGCAGATACGCAGTATTTT | CASSGSGGGADTQYF
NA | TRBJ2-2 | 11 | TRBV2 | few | TGTGCCAGCAGAGGCTCCGGGGAGCTGTTTTTT | CASRGSGELFF
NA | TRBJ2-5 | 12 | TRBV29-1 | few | TGCAGCGTTGAAGACGGCGTGGAGACCCAGTACTTC | CSVEDGVETQYF
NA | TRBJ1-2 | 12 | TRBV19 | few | TGTGCCAGTAGTGCTGACAGGTCCGGCTACACCTTC | CASSADRSGYTF